This entry features one T cell receptor (beta chain) sequence. These data originate in a study of cytomegalovirus exposure and HLA in healthy donors. Trimming cost V 7 bases and J 4 bases, with 20 bases left between them. Germline assignment: CDR1 MDHEN and CDR2 SYDVKM. There are 16 residues in the CDR3. A multiplex PCR was run with 60 Vbeta primers and 13 Jbeta primers. Method: immunoSEQ multiplex PCR; TCRdb's copy keeps in-frame clones and lacks some. The sample has 150,000 to 200,000 clones, nearly 80% seen once; the top ten hold 3% to 3.5%. The chain combines TRBV28 with TRBJ1-3; a weak D match, TRBD1 (6 bases). This TCR derives from a woman between 40 and 55 years old in good health and CMV-seronegative. Sequencing used PBMCs. The CDR3 DNA is TGTGCCAGCACCTTTCAGGGGATAAGGAGAGGAAACACCATATATTTT. It encodes CASTFQGIRRGNTIYF.